Following are 26 T cell receptor beta chains from one sample sequenced in a study of blood T cell repertoires in COVID-19. Data came from immunoSEQ multiplex PCR; TCRdb stores just in-frame clones and leaves some out. The sample has approximately 50,000 clones, 90% seen once. The source material was peripheral blood. These receptors were collected from a human donor in a cohort sampled during active COVID-19.

The chain joins TRBV12-3 or TRBV12-4 to TRBJ2-7, with 11 bases fitting TRBD2. V shed 7 bases and J 7 bases; nucleotides not matched to a gene: 6. This CDR3 is built from 13 residues. The chain's CDR3 is CASTPSGRREQYF. In nucleotides, the CDR3 is TGTGCCAGCACCCCTAGCGGGAGGAGGGAGCAGTACTTC.

The chain has TRBV11-2 and TRBJ2-5, with 13 bases lining up with TRBD2. The V segment lost 4 bases and the J segment 2 bases; nucleotides outside the gene matches: 4. This CDR3 region has 16 residues. Germline lookup yields CDR1 SGHAT and CDR2 FQNNGV. CDR3 in DNA: TGTGCCAGCAGCTCCGCGACTAGCGGGAGGCAAGAGACCCAGTACTTC. Amino acids: CASSSATSGRQETQYF.

The chain employs TRBV6-2 or TRBV6-3 and TRBJ1-5; 7 positions agree with TRBD1. The V and J ends lost 2 bases and 4 bases, in that order; junction bases with no gene match: 2. The germline gives CDR1 MNHEY, CDR2 SVGEGT. The CDR3 loop spans 14 amino acids. CDR3 in amino acids: CASSYGTENQPQHF. CDR3 coding DNA: TGTGCCAGCAGTTACGGGACAGAGAATCAGCCCCAGCATTTT.

This clone turned up a few times. The V and J genes are TRBV5-4 and TRBJ1-6; 8 bases agree with TRBD1. The CDR3 totals 15 residues. J gave up 8 bases and V 2 bases, and 6 bases lay outside the gene matches. Germline lookup yields CDR1 SGHNT and CDR2 YYREEE (reference sequence). The CDR3 sequence is CASSFTGQDDSPLHF. The CDR3 DNA sequence: TGTGCCAGCAGCTTTACGGGACAGGATGATTCACCCCTCCACTTT.

The chain combines TRBV9 with TRBJ2-5; 14 bases agree with TRBD2. CDR3 length: 16 amino acids. Unmatched junction bases numbered 2, after V lost 0 bases and J lost 4 bases. CDR1 and CDR2 (germline): SGDLS, YYNGEE. DNA for the CDR3: TGTGCCAGCAGCGTAGTAGGACTAGCGGGAGGAGAGACCCAGTACTTC. It specifies CASSVVGLAGGETQYF.

This clone was seen only once. The rearrangement uses TRBV6-2 or TRBV6-3 and TRBJ2-1, with D hard to call. V lost 5 bases and J lost 5, with 7 bases in between. The CDR3 has 12 amino acids. Germline V gene sequence: CDR1 MNHEY, CDR2 SVGEGT. The CDR3 loop reads CASSTQDNEQFF. The CDR3, as DNA: TGTGCCAGCAGTACTCAGGACAATGAGCAGTTCTTC.

The V and J genes are TRBV10-3 and TRBJ2-1, with D possibly TRBD1 on 6 matching bases. The CDR3 has 13 residues. Deletions cut 4 bases from V and 3 bases from J, with 7 bases between. Germline V lookup: CDR1 ENHRY, CDR2 SYGVKD. This chain's CDR3 is CAISGTDYNEQFF. The CDR3 nucleotides read TGTGCCATCAGTGGGACAGACTACAATGAGCAGTTCTTC.

V gene TRBV5-4 combines with J gene TRBJ2-3; 8 nucleotides match TRBD2. With 7 bases clipped from V and 5 bases from J, the junction kept 12 bases outside the gene matches. CDR1 is SGHNT, CDR2 YYREEE, per germline (reference sequence). The CDR3 contains 15 residues. CDR3 sequence reads: CASYLRSGSRDTQYF. The CDR3 coding sequence is TGTGCCAGCTACCTTAGGAGCGGGAGTAGAGATACGCAGTATTTT.

J is TRBJ2-3 and V is TRBV11-3, with no clear D. This CDR3 has 12 amino acids. V lost 3 bases to trimming and J lost 3 bases, with 4 bases between them. Looked up from germline, CDR1 is SGHNT and CDR2 is YENEEA. Here the CDR3 DNA reads TGTGCCAGCAGCTTTTCGACAGATACGCAGTATTTT. Its translation is CASSFSTDTQYF.

The rearrangement links TRBV24-1 to TRBJ2-1; 9 bases align to TRBD2. The CDR3 length is 14 residues. J was trimmed by 8 bases and V by 5 bases; bases with no gene match: 6. CDR1 and CDR2 from the germline V gene are KGHDR and SFDVKD. CDR3 sequence (DNA): TGTGCCACCAGTGCTGCGGGAGGGCCTTATGAGCAGTTCTTC. Its translation: CATSAAGGPYEQFF.

V gene TRBV27 combines with J gene TRBJ2-3; 10 bases fit TRBD1. The CDR3 is 15 residues long. The J segment lost 5 bases and the V segment lost 6 bases, leaving 8 bases of the junction unmatched. Germline lookup yields CDR1 MNHEY and CDR2 SMNVEV (reference sequence). In DNA form, the CDR3 reads TGTGCCAGCAGCCTGCCCGGGACAGGGGTAGATACGCAGTATTTT. Its protein is CASSLPGTGVDTQYF.

The chain is built from TRBV5-6 and TRBJ1-3; weak D call: TRBD1 (5 bases). Germline values: CDR1 SGHDT, CDR2 YYEEEE. The CDR3 extends over 16 amino acids. The V end lost 2 bases, the J end lost 0 bases, and 12 bases lay between the germline ends. The CDR3 loop reads CASSLSGPISGNTIYF. CDR3 nucleotides: TGTGCCAGCAGCTTATCAGGGCCGATCTCTGGAAACACCATATATTTT.

The chain links TRBV24-1 to TRBJ2-3, with 9 bases aligning to TRBD2. The CDR3 is 14 amino acids. The germline V gene has CDR1 KGHDR and CDR2 SFDVKD. V gave up 8 bases and J gave up 5 bases; unmatched junction bases: 7. The CDR3 loop is CATMASSGEDTQYF. DNA for the CDR3: TGTGCCACCATGGCGTCTAGCGGGGAAGATACGCAGTATTTT.

The chain employs TRBV10-3 and TRBJ2-6; D remains unclear. This CDR3 has 18 residues. The germline CDR1 and CDR2 sequences are ENHRY and SYGVKD. V lost 3 bases, J lost 0 bases, and 15 bases lay in between. The CDR3 reads CAISDSSFLGSGANVLTF. In DNA form, the CDR3 reads TGTGCCATCAGTGATAGCAGTTTCTTGGGCTCTGGGGCCAACGTCCTGACTTTC.

V gene TRBV6-5 combines with J gene TRBJ2-7; TRBD1 matches at 8 bases. With 5 bases clipped from V and 2 bases from J, the junction kept 8 bases outside the gene matches. CDR1 and CDR2 from the germline V gene are MNHEY and SVGAGI. The CDR3 extends over 15 amino acids. In DNA, the CDR3 is TGTGCCAGCAGTATTGACAGGGGTGGAACCTACGAGCAGTACTTC. This gives the protein CASSIDRGGTYEQYF.

This clone showed up just once. The rearrangement uses TRBV28 and TRBJ2-5; 7 bases match TRBD1. The CDR3 contains 13 residues. The V segment lost 7 bases and the J segment 6 bases; nucleotides outside the gene matches: 8. Germline lookup yields CDR1 MDHEN and CDR2 SYDVKM. CDR3 bases: TGTGCCAGCACCCCAGGGGGTGTAAAGACCCAGTACTTC. Protein: CASTPGGVKTQYF.

The chain carries TRBV15 and TRBJ2-7; D is possibly TRBD1 (5 bases). V lost 3 bases to trimming and J lost 4 bases, with 7 bases between them. Germline assignment: CDR1 LNHNV and CDR2 YYDKDF (reference sequence). The CDR3 is 12 amino acids. The CDR3 loop is CATSSKGYEQYV. CDR3 in DNA: TGTGCCACCAGCAGTAAGGGGTACGAGCAGTACGTC.

J is TRBJ2-2 and V is TRBV19; TRBD1 is a possible D gene (6 bases). The CDR3 is 15 residues long. V lost 4 bases and J 6 bases, leaving 15 bases between the germline ends. CDR1 is LNHDA and CDR2 is SQIVND in the germline V gene (reference sequence). The DNA for the CDR3 is TGTGCCAGTAGTACCACCCGGGACACCTCCGGGGAGCTGTTTTTT. Protein product: CASSTTRDTSGELFF.

The V and J genes are TRBV19 and TRBJ1-2; tentative D call: TRBD1 (6 bases). Between the trimmed V and J ends, which lost 8 bases and 4 bases, there was a span of 11 bases. There are 12 residues in the CDR3. The germline V gene has CDR1 LNHDA and CDR2 SQIVND (reference sequence). The CDR3 loop is CASYDRFYGYTF. Written as DNA, the CDR3 is TGTGCCAGTTATGACAGGTTCTATGGCTACACCTTC. The whole variable domain, remainder taken from reference TRBV19 and TRBJ1-2, is DGGITQSPKYLFRKEGQNVTLSCEQNLNHDAMYWYRQDPGQGLRLIYYSQIVNDFQKGDIAEGYSVSREKKESFPLTVTSAQKNPTAFYLCASYDRFYGYTFGSGTRLTVV.

The chain couples TRBV14 to TRBJ2-5; perhaps TRBD2 as D (5 bases). CDR3 length equals 16 residues. Germline-derived CDR1 and CDR2 are SGHDN and FVKESK. V dropped 1 base and J dropped 0 bases, with 12 bases sitting between them. CDR3 nucleotides: TGTGCCAGCAGCCAAGTCGAGGGCCCGTACCAAGAGACCCAGTACTTC. Protein sequence: CASSQVEGPYQETQYF. The entire variable domain, with the rest obtained from reference TRBV14 and TRBJ2-5, is as follows: EAGVTQFPSHSVIEKGQTVTLRCDPISGHDNLYWYRRVMGKEIKFLLHFVKESKQDESGMPNNRFLAERTGGTYSTLKVQPAELEDSGVYFCASSQVEGPYQETQYFGPGTRLLVL.

The CDR3 DNA sequence: TGTGCCAGCAGCCTTGTCAGAACTAACGGAGGCTACACCTTC. Its protein product is CASSLVRTNGGYTF. The V gene is TRBV5-6, the J gene TRBJ1-2, with no clear D. Germline-derived CDR1 and CDR2 are SGHDT and YYEEEE. V was trimmed by 4 bases and J by 8 bases, leaving 18 bases between them. The CDR3 contains 14 residues.

The chain employs TRBV4-1 and TRBJ2-7, with a possible D match to TRBD1 (5 bases). The germline V gene has CDR1 MGHRA and CDR2 YSYEKL. The CDR3 covers 16 residues. V lost 0 bases, J lost 3 bases, and 15 bases lay in between. CDR3 in amino acids: CASSQDQQASFYEQYF. The CDR3 DNA reads TGCGCCAGCAGCCAAGATCAACAGGCCTCATTCTACGAGCAGTACTTC.

The chain carries TRBV9 and TRBJ2-3; 11 nucleotides line up with TRBD1. V shed 4 bases, J shed 3 bases, and the junction held 10 bases outside the gene matches. The CDR3 loop spans 17 amino acids. Germline V gene sequence: CDR1 SGDLS, CDR2 YYNGEE. CDR3 residues: CASSPQSGQGGTDTQYF. The CDR3, as DNA: TGTGCCAGCAGCCCACAGTCGGGACAGGGGGGAACAGATACGCAGTATTTT. Combining the CDR3 with reference TRBV9 and TRBJ2-3 gives the whole variable domain DSGVTQTPKHLITATGQRVTLRCSPRSGDLSVYWYQQSLDQGLQFLIQYYNGEERAKGNILERFSAQQFPDLHSELNLSSLELGDSALYFCASSPQSGQGGTDTQYFGPGTRLTVL.

This chain joins TRBV10-3 and TRBJ2-2, with D perhaps matching TRBD1 (5 bases). The CDR3 totals 16 residues. The germline V gene has CDR1 ENHRY and CDR2 SYGVKD. V was trimmed by 2 bases and J by 2 bases, leaving 12 bases between them. The CDR3 nucleotides are TGTGCCATCAGTGAGGCCAGGGTAGTAAACACCGGGGAGCTGTTTTTT. It codes for CAISEARVVNTGELFF.

This chain joins TRBV7-6 and TRBJ2-1, with D tentatively TRBD1 (5 bases). V dropped 1 base and J dropped 7 bases, with 8 bases sitting between them. CDR3 size: 13 residues. Per germline, CDR1 SGHVS and CDR2 FNYEAQ. The CDR3: CASSLGTPNEQFF. CDR3 DNA: TGTGCCAGCAGCTTAGGGACACCAAATGAGCAGTTCTTC.

The chain is built from TRBV18 and TRBJ1-1; maybe TRBD1 (6 bases). The CDR3 runs 13 residues. V was trimmed by 4 bases and J by 6 bases, leaving 12 bases between them. From germline, CDR1 is KGHSH and CDR2 LQKENI. The CDR3: CASSQGDWAEAFF. CDR3 DNA: TGTGCCAGCTCACAGGGGGATTGGGCTGAAGCTTTCTTT.